The T cell receptor (beta chain) described here comes from a study of blood T cell repertoires in COVID-19. Overall study context: The United States, Italy and Spain were the sources of the acute and convalescent COVID-19 samples.

CDR1 and CDR2 from the germline V gene are LGHNA and YNFKEQ. Trimming took off 0 bases at V and 7 bases at J, with 9 bases between the two ends. This CDR3 comprises 13 residues. Original handling: Reference gene primers were amplified, and this amplification served to estimate nucleated cell counts. The repertoire was sequenced with immunoSEQ multiplex PCR; TCRdb's copy has only in-frame clones and lacks some. V and J calls and clone size are copied from that table; D and trimming were computed from the DNA. The sample contains approximately 300,000 clones, 89% of which appear only once. The rearrangement joins TRBV4-2 to TRBJ2-5; D may be TRBD2 (6 bases). Sequenced sample: peripheral blood. This receptor was identified in a woman under 40 with COVID-19, enrolled during active disease. CDR3 coding DNA: TGTGCCAGCAGCCAAGATCTCGGGAGGACCCAGTACTTC. It translates to CASSQDLGRTQYF.